The present TCR beta chain was sequenced within a study of blood T cells in healthy people across ages. Study-wide context: Template-switching capture recovered about one barcoded beta molecule per two T cells.

The second PCR ran roughly 6 to 11 cycles with a sample-barcoded 5' primer and J-beta primers. Each CDR3 protein gets one entry after TCRdb re-called the 5' RACE reads with MiXCR. The data hold about 800,000 distinct CDR3 sequences, with 20% to 25% observed a single time. The germline V and J ends were trimmed by 8 bases and 6 bases, with 14 bases remaining between them. CDR1 and CDR2 from the germline V gene are SNHLY and FYNNEI. The CDR3 extends over 13 amino acids. This sample also appeared in a second study, on T cells of mothers and their children. That publication notes: Per 15 ul, 1.5 ug of RNA was used, with all extracted RNA going into cDNA synthesis. With the M1S primer of the second PCR, sample barcodes and 2-4 random nucleotides were added.

The source of this sequence is a boy aged 5-17 years in good health. Sequencing used blood. The rearrangement joins TRBV2 to TRBJ2-4, with D possibly being TRBD2 (5 bases). The CDR3 here is CASCKGEGNIQYF. DNA for the CDR3: TGTGCCAGCTGCAAGGGAGAAGGAAACATTCAGTACTTC.